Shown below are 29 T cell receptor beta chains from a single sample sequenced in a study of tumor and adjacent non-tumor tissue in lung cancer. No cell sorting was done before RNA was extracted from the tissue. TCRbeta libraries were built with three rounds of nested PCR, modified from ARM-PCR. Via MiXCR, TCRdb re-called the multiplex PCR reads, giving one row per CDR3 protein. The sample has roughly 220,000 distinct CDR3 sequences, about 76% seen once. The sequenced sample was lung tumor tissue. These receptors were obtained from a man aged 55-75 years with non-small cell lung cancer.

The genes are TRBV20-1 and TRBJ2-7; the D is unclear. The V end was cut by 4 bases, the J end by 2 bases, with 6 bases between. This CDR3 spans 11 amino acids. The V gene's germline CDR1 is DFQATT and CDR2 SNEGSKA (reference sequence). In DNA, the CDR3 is TGCAGTGCTAAGGGAACCTACGAGCAGTACTTC. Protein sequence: CSAKGTYEQYF.

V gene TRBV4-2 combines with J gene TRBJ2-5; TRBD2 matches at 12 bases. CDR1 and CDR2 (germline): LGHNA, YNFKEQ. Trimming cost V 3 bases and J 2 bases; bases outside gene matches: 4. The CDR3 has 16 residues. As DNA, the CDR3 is TGTGCCAGCAGCCATGAACTAGCGGGGGGACAAGAGACCCAGTACTTC. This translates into CASSHELAGGQETQYF.

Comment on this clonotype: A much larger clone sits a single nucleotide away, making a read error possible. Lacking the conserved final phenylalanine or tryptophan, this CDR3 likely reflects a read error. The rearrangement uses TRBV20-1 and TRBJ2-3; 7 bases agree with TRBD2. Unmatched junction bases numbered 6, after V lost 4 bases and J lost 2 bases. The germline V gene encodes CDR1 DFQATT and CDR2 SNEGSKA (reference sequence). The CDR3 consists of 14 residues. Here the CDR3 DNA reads TGCAGTGCTACCGCTAGCGGCCACACAGATACGCAGTATCTT. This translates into CSATASGHTDTQYL.

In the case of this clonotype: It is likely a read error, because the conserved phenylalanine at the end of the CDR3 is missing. CDR3 sequence: CANSQDTLRLFL. CDR3 nucleotide sequence: TGTGCCAACAGCCAAGATACCTTGAGACTGTTTCTT. The rearrangement uses TRBV4-2 and TRBJ1-4; D ambiguous. The CDR3 spans 12 residues. Germline CDR1 reads LGHNA; CDR2 reads YNFKEQ.

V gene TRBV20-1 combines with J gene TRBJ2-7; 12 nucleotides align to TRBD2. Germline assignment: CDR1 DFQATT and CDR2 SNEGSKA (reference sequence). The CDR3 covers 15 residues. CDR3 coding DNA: TGCAGAGCACTGGACCCACTAGCGGGAGGATACGAGCAGTACTTC. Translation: CRALDPLAGGYEQYF.

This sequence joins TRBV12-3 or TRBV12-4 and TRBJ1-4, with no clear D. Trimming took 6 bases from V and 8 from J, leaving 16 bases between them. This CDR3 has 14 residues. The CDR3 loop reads CASSTGQFGEKLFF. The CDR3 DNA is TGTGCCAGCAGCACCGGGCAGTTTGGGGAAAAACTGTTTTTT.

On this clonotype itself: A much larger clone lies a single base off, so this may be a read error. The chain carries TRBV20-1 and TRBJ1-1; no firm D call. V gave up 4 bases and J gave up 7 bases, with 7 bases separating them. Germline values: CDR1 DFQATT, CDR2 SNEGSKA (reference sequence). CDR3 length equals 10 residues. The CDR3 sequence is CSANKVEAFF. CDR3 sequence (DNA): TGCAGTGCTAATAAGGTTGAAGCTTTCTTT.

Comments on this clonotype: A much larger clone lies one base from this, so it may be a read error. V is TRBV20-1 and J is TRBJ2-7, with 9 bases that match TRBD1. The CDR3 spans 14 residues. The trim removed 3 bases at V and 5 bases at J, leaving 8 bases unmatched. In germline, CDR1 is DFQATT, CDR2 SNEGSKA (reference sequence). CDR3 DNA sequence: TGCAGTGCTAGGGGGGCACAGGGGGCGAACGAGCAGTACTTC. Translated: CSARGAQGANEQYF.

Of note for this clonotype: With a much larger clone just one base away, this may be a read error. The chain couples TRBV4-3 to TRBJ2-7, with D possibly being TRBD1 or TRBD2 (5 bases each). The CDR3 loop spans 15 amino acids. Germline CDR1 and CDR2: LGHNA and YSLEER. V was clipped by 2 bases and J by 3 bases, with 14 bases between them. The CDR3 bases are TGCGCCAGCAGCCAACAGCTCGGGGCTAGCTACGAGCAGTACTTC. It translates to CASSQQLGASYEQYF.

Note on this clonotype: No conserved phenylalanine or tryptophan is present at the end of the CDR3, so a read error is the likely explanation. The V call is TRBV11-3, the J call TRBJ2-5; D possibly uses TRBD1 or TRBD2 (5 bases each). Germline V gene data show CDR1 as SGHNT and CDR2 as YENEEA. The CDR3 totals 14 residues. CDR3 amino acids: CASSSGPVQETQYL. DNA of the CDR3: TGTGCCAGTAGCTCGGGACCGGTCCAAGAGACCCAGTACTTA.

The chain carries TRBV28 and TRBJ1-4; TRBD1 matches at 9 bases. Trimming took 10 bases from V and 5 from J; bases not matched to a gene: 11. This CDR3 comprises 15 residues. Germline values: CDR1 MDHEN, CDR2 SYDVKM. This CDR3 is CANSPTGTGNEKLFF. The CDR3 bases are TGTGCCAACAGCCCCACCGGGACAGGGAATGAAAAACTGTTTTTT. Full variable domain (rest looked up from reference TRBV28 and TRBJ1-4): DVKVTQSSRYLVKRTGEKVFLECVQDMDHENMFWYRQDPGLGLRLIYFSYDVKMKEKGDIPEGYSVSREKKERFSLILESASTNQTSMYLCANSPTGTGNEKLFFGSGTQLSVL.

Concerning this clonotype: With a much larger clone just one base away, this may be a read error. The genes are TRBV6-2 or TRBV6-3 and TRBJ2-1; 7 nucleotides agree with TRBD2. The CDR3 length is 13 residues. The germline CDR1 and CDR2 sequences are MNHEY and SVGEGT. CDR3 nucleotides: TGTACCAGTGGGACTATACTTTACAATGAGCAGTTCTTC. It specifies CTSGTILYNEQFF.

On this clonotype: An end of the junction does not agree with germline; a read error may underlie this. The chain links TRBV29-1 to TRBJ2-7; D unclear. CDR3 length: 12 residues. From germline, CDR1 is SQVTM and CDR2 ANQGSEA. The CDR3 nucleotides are TGCAGCGTTGTAGGCTCTGGTCACGAGCAATACTTC. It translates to CSVVGSGHEQYF.

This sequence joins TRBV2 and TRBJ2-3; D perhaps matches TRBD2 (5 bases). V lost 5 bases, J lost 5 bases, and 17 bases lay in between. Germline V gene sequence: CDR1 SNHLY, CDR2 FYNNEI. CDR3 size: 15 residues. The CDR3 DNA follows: TGTGCCAGCAGTCCCGTAAACCTCCGGGGAGATACGCAGTATTTT. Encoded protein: CASSPVNLRGDTQYF.

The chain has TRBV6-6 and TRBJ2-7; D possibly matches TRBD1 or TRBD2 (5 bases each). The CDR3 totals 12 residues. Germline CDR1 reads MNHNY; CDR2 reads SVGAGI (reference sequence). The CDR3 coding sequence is TGTGGCACCAGTTGGGACGGCTACGAGCAGTACTTC. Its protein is CGTSWDGYEQYF.

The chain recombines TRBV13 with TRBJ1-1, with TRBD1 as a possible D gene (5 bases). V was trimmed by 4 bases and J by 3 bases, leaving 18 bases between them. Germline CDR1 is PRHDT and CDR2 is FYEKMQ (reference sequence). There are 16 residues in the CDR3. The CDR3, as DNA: TGTGCCAGCAGCTGGGCCGGGAGAGGGGTGGACACTGAAGCTTTCTTT. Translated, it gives CASSWAGRGVDTEAFF. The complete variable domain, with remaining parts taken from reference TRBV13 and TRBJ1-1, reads AAGVIQSPRHLIKEKRETATLKCYPIPRHDTVYWYQQGPGQDPQFLISFYEKMQSDKGSIPDRFSAQQFSDYHSELNMSSLELGDSALYFCASSWAGRGVDTEAFFGQGTRLTVV.

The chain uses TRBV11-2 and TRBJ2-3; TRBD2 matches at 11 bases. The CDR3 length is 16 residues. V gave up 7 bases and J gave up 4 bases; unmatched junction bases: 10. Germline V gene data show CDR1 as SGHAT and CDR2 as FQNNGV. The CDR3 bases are TGTGCCAGCATATTAATTAGCGGGGGGGGCCCAGATACGCAGTATTTT. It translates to CASILISGGGPDTQYF.

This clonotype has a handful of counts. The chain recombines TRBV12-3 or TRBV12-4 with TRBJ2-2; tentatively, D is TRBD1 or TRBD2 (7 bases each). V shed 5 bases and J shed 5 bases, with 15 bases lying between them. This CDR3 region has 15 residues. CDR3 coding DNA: TGTGCCAGCAGTGGGCAGGGGGGGGGAACCGGGGAGCTGTTTTTT. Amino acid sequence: CASSGQGGGTGELFF.

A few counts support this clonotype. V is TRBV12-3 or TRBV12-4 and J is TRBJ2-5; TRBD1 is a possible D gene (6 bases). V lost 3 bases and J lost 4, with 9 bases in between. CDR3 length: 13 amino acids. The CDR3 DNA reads TGTGCCAGCAGTTTTGACAGGCCAGAGACCCAGTACTTC. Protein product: CASSFDRPETQYF.

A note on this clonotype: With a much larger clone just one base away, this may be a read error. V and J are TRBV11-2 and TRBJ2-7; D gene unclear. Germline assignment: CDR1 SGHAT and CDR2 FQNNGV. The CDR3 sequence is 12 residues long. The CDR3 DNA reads TGTACCAGCAGCTTAGGCCGCTACGAGCAGTACTTC. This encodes CTSSLGRYEQYF.

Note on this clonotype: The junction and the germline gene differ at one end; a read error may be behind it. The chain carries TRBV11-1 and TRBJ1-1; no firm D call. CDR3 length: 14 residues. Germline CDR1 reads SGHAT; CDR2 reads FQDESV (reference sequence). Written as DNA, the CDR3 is TGTGCCAGGAGCTTAAGGAAGGAAAACACAGAAGCTTTCTTT. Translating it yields CARSLRKENTEAFF.

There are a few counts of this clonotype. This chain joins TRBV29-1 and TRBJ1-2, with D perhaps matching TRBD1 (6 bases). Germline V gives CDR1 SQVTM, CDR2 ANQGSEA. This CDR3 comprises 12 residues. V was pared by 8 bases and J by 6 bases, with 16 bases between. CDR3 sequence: CSTGGRENGYTF. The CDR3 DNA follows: TGCAGCACCGGGGGCAGGGAAAATGGCTACACCTTC.

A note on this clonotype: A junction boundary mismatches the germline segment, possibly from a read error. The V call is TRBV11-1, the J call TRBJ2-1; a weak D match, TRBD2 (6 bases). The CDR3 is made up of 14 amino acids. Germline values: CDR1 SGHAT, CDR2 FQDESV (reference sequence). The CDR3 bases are TGTGCCAGCGACGTTTGCGGGACCGGGGGTGAGCAGCTCTTC. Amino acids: CASDVCGTGGEQLF.

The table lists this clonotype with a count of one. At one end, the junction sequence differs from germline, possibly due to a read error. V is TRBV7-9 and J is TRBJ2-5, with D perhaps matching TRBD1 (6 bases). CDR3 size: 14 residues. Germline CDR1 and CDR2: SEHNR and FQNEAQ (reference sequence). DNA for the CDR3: TGTGCCTGCAGTCCCCAGGGGATCCAAGAGACCCAGTACTTC. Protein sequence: CACSPQGIQETQYF.

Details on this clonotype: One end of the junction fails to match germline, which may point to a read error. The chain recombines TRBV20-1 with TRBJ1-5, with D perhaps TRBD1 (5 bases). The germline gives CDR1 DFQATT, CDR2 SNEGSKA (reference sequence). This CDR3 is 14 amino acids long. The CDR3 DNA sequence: TGCAGTTCTAGACAGACCAACAGCAATCAGCCCCAGCATTTT. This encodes CSSRQTNSNQPQHF.

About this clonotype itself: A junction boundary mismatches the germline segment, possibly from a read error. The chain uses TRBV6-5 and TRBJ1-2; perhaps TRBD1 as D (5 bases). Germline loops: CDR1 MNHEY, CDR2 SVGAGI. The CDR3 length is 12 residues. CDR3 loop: CASSNQGSDYTF. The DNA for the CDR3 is TGTGCCAGCAGTAACCAGGGAAGCGACTACACTTTC.

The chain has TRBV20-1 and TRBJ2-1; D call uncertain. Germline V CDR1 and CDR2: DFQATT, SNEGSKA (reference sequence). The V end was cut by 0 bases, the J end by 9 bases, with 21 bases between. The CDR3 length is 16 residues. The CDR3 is CSARDIGQSIVREQFF. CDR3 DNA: TGCAGTGCTAGAGATATCGGTCAATCTATAGTCCGTGAGCAGTTCTTC.

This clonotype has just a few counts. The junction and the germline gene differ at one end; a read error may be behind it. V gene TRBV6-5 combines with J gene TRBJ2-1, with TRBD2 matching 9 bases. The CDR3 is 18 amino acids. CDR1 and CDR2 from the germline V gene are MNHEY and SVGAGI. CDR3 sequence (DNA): TGTACCAGCAGTTACTCGGCTAGCGGGACCCGCTCCTACAATGAGCAGTTCTTC. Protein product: CTSSYSASGTRSYNEQFF.

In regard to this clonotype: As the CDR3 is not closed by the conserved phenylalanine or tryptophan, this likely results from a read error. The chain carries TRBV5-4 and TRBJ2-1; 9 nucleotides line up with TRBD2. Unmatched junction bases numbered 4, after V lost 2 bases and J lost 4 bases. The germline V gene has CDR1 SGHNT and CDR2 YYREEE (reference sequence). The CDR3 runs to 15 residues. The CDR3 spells CASSFSGSNYNEQFL. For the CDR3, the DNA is TGTGCCAGCAGCTTTAGCGGGAGTAATTACAATGAGCAGTTCTTA.